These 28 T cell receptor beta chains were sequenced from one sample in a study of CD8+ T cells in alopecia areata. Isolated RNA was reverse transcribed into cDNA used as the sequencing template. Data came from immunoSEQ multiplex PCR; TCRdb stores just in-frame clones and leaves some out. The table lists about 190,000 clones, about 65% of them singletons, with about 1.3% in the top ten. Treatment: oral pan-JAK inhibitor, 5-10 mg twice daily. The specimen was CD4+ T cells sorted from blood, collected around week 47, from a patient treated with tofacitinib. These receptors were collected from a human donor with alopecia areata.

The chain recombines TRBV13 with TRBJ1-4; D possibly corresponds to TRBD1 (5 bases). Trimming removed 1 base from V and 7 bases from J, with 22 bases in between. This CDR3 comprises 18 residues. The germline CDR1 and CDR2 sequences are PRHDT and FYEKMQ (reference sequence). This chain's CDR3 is CASSLERSPGTLGEKLFF. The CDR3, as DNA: TGTGCCAGCAGCTTAGAAAGGTCCCCCGGGACTCTTGGTGAAAAACTGTTTTTT.

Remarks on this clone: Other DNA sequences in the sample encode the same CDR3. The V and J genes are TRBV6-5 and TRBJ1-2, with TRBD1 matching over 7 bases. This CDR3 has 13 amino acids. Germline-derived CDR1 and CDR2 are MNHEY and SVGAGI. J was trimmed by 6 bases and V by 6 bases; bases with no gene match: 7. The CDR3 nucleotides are TGTGCCAGCAGCGAACAGGGGTCAAATGGCTACACCTTC. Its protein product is CASSEQGSNGYTF.

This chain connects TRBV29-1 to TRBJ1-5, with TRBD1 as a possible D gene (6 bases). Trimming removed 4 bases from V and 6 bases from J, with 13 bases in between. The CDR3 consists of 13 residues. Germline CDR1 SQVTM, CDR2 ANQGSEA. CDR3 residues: CSVVEKGGQPQHF. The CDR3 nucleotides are TGCAGCGTTGTTGAGAAAGGGGGTCAGCCCCAGCATTTT.

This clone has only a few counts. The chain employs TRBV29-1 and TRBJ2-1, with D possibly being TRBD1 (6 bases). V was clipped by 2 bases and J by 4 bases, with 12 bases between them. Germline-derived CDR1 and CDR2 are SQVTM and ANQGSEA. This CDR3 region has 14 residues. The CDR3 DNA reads TGCAGCGTTGAAACAGGGAACAATTACAATGAGCAGTTCTTC. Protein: CSVETGNNYNEQFF.

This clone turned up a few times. The CDR3 is CAGGDRGFGTEAFF. CDR3 sequence (DNA): TGTGCCGGGGGGGACAGGGGATTTGGCACTGAAGCTTTCTTT. V and J are TRBV30 and TRBJ1-1; 10 bases fit TRBD1. The trim removed 8 bases at V and 4 bases at J, leaving 10 bases unmatched. The CDR3 totals 14 residues. CDR1 and CDR2 from the germline V gene are GTSNPN and SVGIG (reference sequence).

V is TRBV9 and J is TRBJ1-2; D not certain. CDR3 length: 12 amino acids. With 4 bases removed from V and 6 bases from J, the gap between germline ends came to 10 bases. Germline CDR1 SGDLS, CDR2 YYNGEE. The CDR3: CASSPGVDGYTF. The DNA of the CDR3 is TGTGCCAGCAGCCCCGGGGTGGATGGCTACACCTTC.

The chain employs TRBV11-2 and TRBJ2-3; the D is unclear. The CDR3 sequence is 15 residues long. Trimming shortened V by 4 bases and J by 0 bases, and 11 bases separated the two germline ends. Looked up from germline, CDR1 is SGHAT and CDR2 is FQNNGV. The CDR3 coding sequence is TGTGCCAGCAGCTCTTGGACGGCTAGCACAGATACGCAGTATTTT. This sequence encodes CASSSWTASTDTQYF.

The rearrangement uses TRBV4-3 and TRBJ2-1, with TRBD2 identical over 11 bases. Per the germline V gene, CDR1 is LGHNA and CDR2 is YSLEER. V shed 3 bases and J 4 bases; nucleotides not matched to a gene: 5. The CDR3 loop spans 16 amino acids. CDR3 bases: TGCGCCAGCAGCCAGCGAACTAGCGGGGGATACAATGAGCAGTTCTTC. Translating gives CASSQRTSGGYNEQFF.

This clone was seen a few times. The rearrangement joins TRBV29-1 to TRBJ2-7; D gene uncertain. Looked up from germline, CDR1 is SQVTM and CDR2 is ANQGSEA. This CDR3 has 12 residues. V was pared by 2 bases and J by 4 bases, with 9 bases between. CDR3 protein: CSVEFQKYEQYF. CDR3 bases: TGCAGCGTTGAATTTCAGAAGTACGAGCAGTACTTC.

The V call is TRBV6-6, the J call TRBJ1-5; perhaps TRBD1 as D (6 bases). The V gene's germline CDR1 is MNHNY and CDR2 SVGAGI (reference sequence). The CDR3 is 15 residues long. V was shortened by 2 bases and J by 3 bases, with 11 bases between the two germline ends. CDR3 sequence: CASSYTAGDNQPQHF. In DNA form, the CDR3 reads TGTGCCAGCAGTTACACGGCAGGGGACAATCAGCCCCAGCATTTT.

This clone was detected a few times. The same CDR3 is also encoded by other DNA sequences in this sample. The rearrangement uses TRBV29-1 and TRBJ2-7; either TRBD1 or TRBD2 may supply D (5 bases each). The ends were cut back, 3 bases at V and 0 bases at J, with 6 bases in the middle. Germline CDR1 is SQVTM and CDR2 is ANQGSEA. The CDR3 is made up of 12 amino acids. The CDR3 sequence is CSVEGTSYEQYF. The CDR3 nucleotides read TGCAGCGTTGAGGGGACCTCCTACGAGCAGTACTTC.

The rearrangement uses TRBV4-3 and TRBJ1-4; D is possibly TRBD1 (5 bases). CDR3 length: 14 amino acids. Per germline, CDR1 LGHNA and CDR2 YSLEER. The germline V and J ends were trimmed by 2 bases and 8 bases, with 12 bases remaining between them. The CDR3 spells CASSQTGLREKLFF. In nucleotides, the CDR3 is TGCGCCAGCAGCCAAACAGGTTTGCGGGAAAAACTGTTTTTT.

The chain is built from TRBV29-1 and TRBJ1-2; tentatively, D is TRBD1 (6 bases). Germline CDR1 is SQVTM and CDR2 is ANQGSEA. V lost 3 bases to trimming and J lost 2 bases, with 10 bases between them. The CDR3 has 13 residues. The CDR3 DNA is TGCAGCGTTGATGGGGGGGCGAACTATGGCTACACCTTC. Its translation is CSVDGGANYGYTF.

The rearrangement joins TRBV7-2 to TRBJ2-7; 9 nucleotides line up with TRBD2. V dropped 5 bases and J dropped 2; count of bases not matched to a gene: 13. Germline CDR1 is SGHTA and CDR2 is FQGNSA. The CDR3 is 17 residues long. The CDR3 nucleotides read TGTGCCAGCAGCCCAGTTGGGGGTAGCGGGAGACCCTACGAGCAGTACTTC. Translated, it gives CASSPVGGSGRPYEQYF.

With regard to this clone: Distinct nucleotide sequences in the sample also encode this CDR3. CDR3 in amino acids: CSAHNNEQFF. In DNA form, the CDR3 reads TGCAGTGCTCATAACAATGAGCAGTTCTTC. This rearrangement joins TRBV20-1 to TRBJ2-1; D not resolved. The CDR3 sequence is 10 residues long. V lost 5 bases to trimming and J lost 5 bases, with 4 bases between them. In germline, CDR1 is DFQATT, CDR2 SNEGSKA (reference sequence).

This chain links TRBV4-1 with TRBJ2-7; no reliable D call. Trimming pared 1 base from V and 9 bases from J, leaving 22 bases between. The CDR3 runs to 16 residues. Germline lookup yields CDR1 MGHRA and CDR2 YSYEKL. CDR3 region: CASSQVWVRSAEWQYF. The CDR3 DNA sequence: TGCGCCAGCAGCCAAGTTTGGGTCAGGAGTGCCGAGTGGCAGTACTTC.

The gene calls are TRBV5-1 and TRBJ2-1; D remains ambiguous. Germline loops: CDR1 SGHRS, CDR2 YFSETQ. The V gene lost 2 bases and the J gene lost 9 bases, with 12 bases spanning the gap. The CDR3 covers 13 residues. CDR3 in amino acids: CASSLGSEREQFF. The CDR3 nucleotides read TGCGCCAGCAGCTTAGGGTCAGAACGTGAGCAGTTCTTC.

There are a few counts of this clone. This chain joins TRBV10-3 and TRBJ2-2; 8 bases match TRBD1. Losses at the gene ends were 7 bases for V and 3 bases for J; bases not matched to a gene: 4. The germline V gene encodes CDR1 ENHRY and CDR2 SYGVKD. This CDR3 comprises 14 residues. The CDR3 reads CAITKDRDTGELFF. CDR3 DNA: TGTGCCATCACCAAGGACAGGGACACCGGGGAGCTGTTTTTT.

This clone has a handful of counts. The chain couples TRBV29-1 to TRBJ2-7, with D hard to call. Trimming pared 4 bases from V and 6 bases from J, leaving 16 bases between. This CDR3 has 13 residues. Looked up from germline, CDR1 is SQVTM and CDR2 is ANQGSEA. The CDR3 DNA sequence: TGCAGCGTTGGTCTTGGCAGTCGTAGCGAGCAGTACTTC. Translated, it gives CSVGLGSRSEQYF.

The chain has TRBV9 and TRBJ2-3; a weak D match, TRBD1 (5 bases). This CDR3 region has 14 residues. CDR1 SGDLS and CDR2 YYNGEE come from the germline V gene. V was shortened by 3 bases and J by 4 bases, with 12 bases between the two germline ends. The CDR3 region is CASSAKQVADTQYF. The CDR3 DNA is TGTGCCAGCAGCGCTAAACAGGTGGCAGATACGCAGTATTTT.

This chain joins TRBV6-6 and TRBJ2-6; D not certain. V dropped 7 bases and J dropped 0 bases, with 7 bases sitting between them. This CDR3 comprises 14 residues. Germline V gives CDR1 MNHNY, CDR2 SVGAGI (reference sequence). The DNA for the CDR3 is TGTGCCAGCACACACCCCTCTGGGGCCAACGTCCTGACTTTC. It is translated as CASTHPSGANVLTF.

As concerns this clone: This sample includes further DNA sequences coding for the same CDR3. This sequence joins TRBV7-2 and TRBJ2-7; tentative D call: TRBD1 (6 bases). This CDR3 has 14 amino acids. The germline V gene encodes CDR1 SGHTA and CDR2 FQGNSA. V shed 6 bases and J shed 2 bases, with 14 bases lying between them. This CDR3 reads CASSSNRAAYEQYF. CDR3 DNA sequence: TGTGCCAGCAGTTCTAACAGGGCCGCCTACGAGCAGTACTTC.

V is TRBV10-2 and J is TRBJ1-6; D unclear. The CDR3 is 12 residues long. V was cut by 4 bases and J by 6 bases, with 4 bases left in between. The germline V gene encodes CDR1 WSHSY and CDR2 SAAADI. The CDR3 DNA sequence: TGCGCCAGCAGTGGGAGTAATTCACCCCTCCACTTT. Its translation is CASSGSNSPLHF.

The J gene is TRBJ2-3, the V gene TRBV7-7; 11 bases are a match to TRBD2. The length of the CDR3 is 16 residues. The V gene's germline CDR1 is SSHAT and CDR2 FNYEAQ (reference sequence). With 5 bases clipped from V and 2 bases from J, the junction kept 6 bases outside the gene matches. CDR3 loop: CASSPGTSGLTDTQYF. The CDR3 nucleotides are TGTGCCAGCAGCCCCGGGACTAGCGGCCTCACAGATACGCAGTATTTT.

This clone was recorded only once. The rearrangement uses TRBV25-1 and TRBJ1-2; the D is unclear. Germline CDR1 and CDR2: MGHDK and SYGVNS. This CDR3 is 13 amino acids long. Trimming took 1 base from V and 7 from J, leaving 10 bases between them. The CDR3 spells CASSESWTSGYTF. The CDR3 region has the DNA TGTGCCAGCAGTGAATCGTGGACTTCTGGCTACACCTTC.

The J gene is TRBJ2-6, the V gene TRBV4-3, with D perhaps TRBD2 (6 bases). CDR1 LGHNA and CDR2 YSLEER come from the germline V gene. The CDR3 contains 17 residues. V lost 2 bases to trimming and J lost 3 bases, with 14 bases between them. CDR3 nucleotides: TGCGCCAGCAGCCAAACCCCCGGGGGATATGGGGCCAACGTCCTGACTTTC. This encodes CASSQTPGGYGANVLTF.

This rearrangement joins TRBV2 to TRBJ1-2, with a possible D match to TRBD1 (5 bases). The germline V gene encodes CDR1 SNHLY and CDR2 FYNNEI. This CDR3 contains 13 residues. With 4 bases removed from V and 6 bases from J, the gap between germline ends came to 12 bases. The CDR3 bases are TGTGCCAGCAGTGGTGGCAGGGAAAATGGCTACACCTTC. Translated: CASSGGRENGYTF.

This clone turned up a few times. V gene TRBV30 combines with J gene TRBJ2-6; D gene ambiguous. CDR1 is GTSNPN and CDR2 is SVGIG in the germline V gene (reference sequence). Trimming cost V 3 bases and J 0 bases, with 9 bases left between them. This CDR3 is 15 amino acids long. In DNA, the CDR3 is TGTGCCTGGAGGACGGATCGCTCTGGGGCCAACGTCCTGACTTTC. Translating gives CAWRTDRSGANVLTF.